This is a list of T cell receptor beta chains from one sample in a study of shared clonotypes between healthy human individuals. Assay: immunoSEQ multiplex PCR; the TCRdb copy retains only in-frame clones and omits some. The sample holds about 640,000 clones, 60% to 80% seen once. Material: memory CD4+ T cells sorted from blood. The receptors were gathered from a woman aged 25 to 39 in good health. Both conserved end residues are part of each CDR3. Each record gives: V gene, D gene, CDR3 protein. A D gene is named only where the DNA matches it firmly.

v_gene: TRBV5-1; d_gene: TRBD2; CDR3aa: CASSRSTSGSPTGELFF
v_gene: TRBV2; d_gene: .; CDR3aa: CASSEGPGYEQFF
v_gene: TRBV7-2; d_gene: .; CDR3aa: CASSLWGQNTGELFF
v_gene: TRBV7-9; d_gene: .; CDR3aa: CASSGAGDRAKNIQYF
v_gene: TRBV30; d_gene: TRBD1; CDR3aa: CAWRTGAVDTGELFF
v_gene: TRBV27; d_gene: .; CDR3aa: CASSRAGESGYTF
v_gene: TRBV2; d_gene: TRBD1; CDR3aa: CASSGGTVPTNEKLFF
v_gene: TRBV18; d_gene: TRBD1; CDR3aa: CASSPQGQGANTEAFF
v_gene: TRBV7-6; d_gene: .; CDR3aa: CASRRDPSTDTQYF
v_gene: TRBV2; d_gene: .; CDR3aa: CASSDVPARNTIYF
v_gene: TRBV18; d_gene: .; CDR3aa: CASSRRQDTEAFF
v_gene: TRBV6-4; d_gene: .; CDR3aa: CASTRTGEGTYTF
v_gene: TRBV11-3; d_gene: .; CDR3aa: CASSLDAFPYNEQFF
v_gene: TRBV18; d_gene: TRBD2; CDR3aa: CASSLGTSGYNEQFF
v_gene: TRBV28; d_gene: .; CDR3aa: CASSISEGFYEQYF
v_gene: TRBV5-8; d_gene: TRBD2; CDR3aa: CASSIGTSGRQETQYF
v_gene: TRBV5-1; d_gene: TRBD2; CDR3aa: CASSLMASGENEQFF
v_gene: TRBV7-2; d_gene: TRBD1; CDR3aa: CASSLEVFRGRGEQFF
v_gene: TRBV19; d_gene: TRBD1; CDR3aa: CASRIQGTAGNTIYF
v_gene: TRBV27; d_gene: .; CDR3aa: CASIPTGARRYQETQYF
v_gene: TRBV18; d_gene: .; CDR3aa: CASSFGSNTEAFF
v_gene: TRBV28; d_gene: .; CDR3aa: CASSPLGRYGYTF
v_gene: TRBV10-2; d_gene: .; CDR3aa: CASSEGRVGNQPQHF
v_gene: TRBV27; d_gene: .; CDR3aa: CASSFSPRDTEAFF
v_gene: TRBV7-2; d_gene: TRBD2; CDR3aa: CASSFGGSNNEQFF
v_gene: TRBV27; d_gene: .; CDR3aa: CASSLGRANTGELFF
v_gene: TRBV27; d_gene: .; CDR3aa: CASSLMGMGGGYNEQFF
v_gene: TRBV14; d_gene: .; CDR3aa: CASSHQGLPSYEQYF
v_gene: TRBV25-1; d_gene: .; CDR3aa: CASSVAGDGTYNEQFF
v_gene: TRBV29-1; d_gene: .; CDR3aa: CSVDRPETMNTEAFF
v_gene: TRBV15; d_gene: TRBD2; CDR3aa: CATSKDMGLAGGLSSYEQYF
v_gene: TRBV28; d_gene: .; CDR3aa: CAAEDPSTDTQYF
v_gene: TRBV7-8; d_gene: .; CDR3aa: CASGPRRTTYEQYF
v_gene: TRBV11-3; d_gene: TRBD2; CDR3aa: CASSPGTSGRDGELFF
v_gene: TRBV29-1; d_gene: .; CDR3aa: CSIESQGPIDYGYTF
v_gene: TRBV18; d_gene: .; CDR3aa: CASSPTGVPDPTDTQYF
v_gene: TRBV19; d_gene: .; CDR3aa: CASSIDRDQDTQYF
v_gene: TRBV19; d_gene: .; CDR3aa: CASQRGRGEKLFF
v_gene: TRBV5-1; d_gene: .; CDR3aa: CASSPWGRALDHEQYF
v_gene: TRBV7-2; d_gene: .; CDR3aa: CASSSNALISGNTIYF
v_gene: TRBV7-2; d_gene: TRBD2; CDR3aa: CASSTQRDSYNEQFF